Presented here are 17 T cell receptor beta chains from one specimen sequenced in a study of control samples from healthy donors and cancer patients. Assay: immunoSEQ multiplex PCR; the TCRdb copy retains only in-frame clones and omits some. The profile shows 350,000 to 450,000 clones, 80% to 95% of them singletons. The sequenced material came from PBMCs. These receptors were obtained from a man aged 35 to 55 with head and neck cancer.

The chain joins TRBV30 to TRBJ2-7; tentative D call: TRBD1 (6 bases). This CDR3 is 12 amino acids long. Trimming removed 2 bases from V and 6 bases from J, with 11 bases in between. Germline V gene lookup returns CDR1 GTSNPN and CDR2 SVGIG (reference sequence). CDR3 DNA: TGTGCCTGGAGTCTTGCAGGGGTCGAGCAGTACTTC. This sequence encodes CAWSLAGVEQYF.

V and J are TRBV27 and TRBJ2-7; D gene unclear. The CDR3 runs to 15 residues. Looked up from germline, CDR1 is MNHEY and CDR2 is SMNVEV (reference sequence). The V end was cut by 5 bases, the J end by 0 bases, with 14 bases between. CDR3 bases: TGTGCCAGCAGTACCCGGTTGCGGCGCTCCTACGAGCAGTACTTC. Translated, it gives CASSTRLRRSYEQYF.

This chain joins TRBV4-1 and TRBJ1-1; D remains ambiguous. Germline V gene lookup returns CDR1 MGHRA and CDR2 YSYEKL. The length of the CDR3 is 15 residues. The germline V and J ends were trimmed by 2 bases and 0 bases, with 10 bases remaining between them. In DNA form, the CDR3 reads TGCGCCAGCAGCCAAATCGGAACTCTGAACACTGAAGCTTTCTTT. Translating it yields CASSQIGTLNTEAFF.

This chain links TRBV30 with TRBJ1-5; D not certain. Per germline, CDR1 GTSNPN and CDR2 SVGIG (reference sequence). The CDR3 covers 15 residues. The V gene lost 1 base and the J gene lost 3 bases, with 13 bases spanning the gap. CDR3 protein: CAWSAGSTANQPQHF. The DNA of the CDR3 is TGTGCCTGGAGTGCCGGGTCAACCGCCAATCAGCCCCAGCATTTT.

The gene calls are TRBV28 and TRBJ1-4; D remains unclear. V lost 0 bases and J lost 0, with 8 bases in between. This CDR3 spans 16 amino acids. The germline gives CDR1 MDHEN, CDR2 SYDVKM. The CDR3 DNA reads TGTGCCAGCAGTTTATGGGGAGGATCAACTAATGAAAAACTGTTTTTT. Translating gives CASSLWGGSTNEKLFF. Combining the CDR3 with reference TRBV28 and TRBJ1-4 gives the whole variable domain DVKVTQSSRYLVKRTGEKVFLECVQDMDHENMFWYRQDPGLGLRLIYFSYDVKMKEKGDIPEGYSVSREKKERFSLILESASTNQTSMYLCASSLWGGSTNEKLFFGSGTQLSVL.

The rearrangement joins TRBV9 to TRBJ2-6, with 7 positions matching TRBD1. Germline assignment: CDR1 SGDLS and CDR2 YYNGEE. J was trimmed by 0 bases and V by 0 bases; bases with no gene match: 12. There are 20 residues in the CDR3. The CDR3 spells CASSVAHLRGSDSGANVLTF. In nucleotides, the CDR3 is TGTGCCAGCAGCGTAGCCCACCTCAGGGGGTCGGACTCTGGGGCCAACGTCCTGACTTTC.

V usage is TRBV6-6 and J usage is TRBJ1-5; 7 nucleotides line up with TRBD1. The V gene's germline CDR1 is MNHNY and CDR2 SVGAGI (reference sequence). V trimming: 0 bases; J trimming: 9 bases; junction bases outside the gene matches: 11. CDR3 length: 16 amino acids. The CDR3 DNA reads TGTGCCAGCAGTTACTCGCCCGACAGGGCTTGGTGGCCCCAGCATTTT. Its translation: CASSYSPDRAWWPQHF.

V gene TRBV15 combines with J gene TRBJ1-1; tentative D call: TRBD1 (5 bases). The CDR3 length is 12 residues. The ends were cut back, 3 bases at V and 7 bases at J, with 9 bases in the middle. Looked up from germline, CDR1 is LNHNV and CDR2 is YYDKDF (reference sequence). The CDR3 nucleotides read TGTGCCACCAGCAGGCCGGGGGGTGAAGCTTTCTTT. Translation: CATSRPGGEAFF.

V usage is TRBV7-2 and J usage is TRBJ1-2; 7 bases match TRBD1. This CDR3 region has 14 residues. V trimming: 5 bases; J trimming: 0 bases; junction bases outside the gene matches: 3. CDR1 is SGHTA and CDR2 is FQGNSA in the germline V gene. The CDR3 is CASSPGTANYGYTF. The CDR3 DNA is TGTGCCAGCAGCCCCGGGACAGCTAACTATGGCTACACCTTC.

The V gene is TRBV7-2, the J gene TRBJ1-3, with a possible D match to TRBD1 (6 bases). Germline V gives CDR1 SGHTA, CDR2 FQGNSA. The CDR3 extends over 16 amino acids. Trimming pared 2 bases from V and 0 bases from J, leaving 11 bases between. CDR3: CASSLQGSRSGNTIYF. The DNA for the CDR3 is TGTGCCAGCAGCTTACAGGGGTCCCGCTCTGGAAACACCATATATTTT. Using reference TRBV7-2 and TRBJ1-3 for the parts outside the CDR3, the full variable domain is GAGVSQSPSNKVTEKGKDVELRCDPISGHTALYWYRQSLGQGLEFLIYFQGNSAPDKSGLPSDRFSAERTGGSVSTLTIQRTQQEDSAVYLCASSLQGSRSGNTIYFGEGSWLTVV.

The chain uses TRBV14 and TRBJ2-7, with TRBD1 matching 9 bases. Germline CDR1 reads SGHDN; CDR2 reads FVKESK. The CDR3 has 17 residues. With V trimmed by 3 bases and J by 1 base, 10 bases remained unmatched. The CDR3 DNA follows: TGTGCCAGCAGCCAGCCAACCCGGGACAGGGCTTCCTACGAGCAGTACTTC. Amino acids: CASSQPTRDRASYEQYF.

The chain combines TRBV24-1 with TRBJ2-3, with 11 bases that match TRBD2. In germline, CDR1 is KGHDR, CDR2 SFDVKD. V gave up 6 bases and J gave up 3 bases; unmatched junction bases: 13. The CDR3 is made up of 18 amino acids. CDR3 amino acids: CATSRGATSGSQTDTQYF. The CDR3 nucleotides are TGTGCCACCAGTCGGGGAGCTACTAGCGGGAGCCAGACAGATACGCAGTATTTT.

This chain uses TRBV6-6 with TRBJ1-2, with unresolved D. The CDR3 is made up of 16 amino acids. Germline V gene data show CDR1 as MNHNY and CDR2 as SVGAGI (reference sequence). V gave up 3 bases and J gave up 4 bases, with 18 bases separating them. CDR3 sequence: CASSYIPKGGSYGYTF. The CDR3 DNA is TGTGCCAGCAGTTATATCCCCAAAGGAGGGTCCTATGGCTACACCTTC.

The chain has TRBV28 and TRBJ1-5; 7 nucleotides line up with TRBD1. Germline-derived CDR1 and CDR2 are MDHEN and SYDVKM. The J segment lost 0 bases and the V segment lost 6 bases, leaving 11 bases of the junction unmatched. The CDR3 extends over 17 amino acids. CDR3 nucleotide sequence: TGTGCCAGCAGCCCTGGGGACAGCCTTTATAGCAATCAGCCCCAGCATTTT. Translated, it gives CASSPGDSLYSNQPQHF.

For this clone: Other DNA variants within this sample encode the same CDR3. The chain has TRBV12-3 or TRBV12-4 and TRBJ1-2; no clear D gene. V dropped 1 base and J dropped 5 bases, with 8 bases sitting between them. The CDR3 is 13 amino acids. The CDR3 region is CASSLGEGYGYTF. CDR3 coding DNA: TGTGCCAGCAGTTTAGGGGAAGGGTATGGCTACACCTTC.

V gene TRBV3-1 (or the pseudogene TRBV3-2) combines with J gene TRBJ2-5; 7 positions agree with TRBD2. The length of the CDR3 is 15 residues. CDR1 is LGHDT and CDR2 is YNNKEL in the germline V gene (reference sequence). After removal of 10 bases from V and 2 bases from J, the junction contained 13 bases not matched to a gene. The DNA of the CDR3 is TGTGCCACCCTAGTCGCGGGAGATGGGCAAGAGACCCAGTACTTC. It codes for CATLVAGDGQETQYF.

This rearrangement joins TRBV7-3 to TRBJ2-2, with D hard to call. V was cut by 3 bases and J by 0 bases, with 5 bases left in between. From germline, CDR1 is SGHTA and CDR2 FQGTGA. The CDR3 runs 14 residues. The CDR3 loop reads CASSFDPNTGELFF. CDR3 coding DNA: TGTGCCAGCAGCTTTGACCCGAACACCGGGGAGCTGTTTTTT.